This T cell receptor (beta chain) was recorded in a study of T cell repertoires in cytomegalovirus infection. TCRdb reprocessed the reads with MiXCR, giving one entry per CDR3 protein. The table records around 39,000 distinct CDR3 sequences, 52% of them present only once. Germline CDR1 reads SGHTA; CDR2 reads FQGNSA. V was pared by 3 bases and J by 7 bases, with 5 bases of the junction left unmatched. The CDR3 runs 15 residues. This clonotype was detected ten times or more. Its specificity is not known. This sequence originates from a human donor in good health (CMV status not recorded). Some clones in this sample may be carry-over from other donors' samples. V is TRBV7-2 and J is TRBJ2-1, with 11 bases that match TRBD2. The sequencing used CD8+ T cells from cultured PBMCs, collected from culture after CMV antigen stimulation. This CDR3 is CASSFELAGANEQFF. For the CDR3, the DNA is TGTGCCAGCAGCTTCGAACTAGCGGGAGCTAATGAGCAGTTCTTC.